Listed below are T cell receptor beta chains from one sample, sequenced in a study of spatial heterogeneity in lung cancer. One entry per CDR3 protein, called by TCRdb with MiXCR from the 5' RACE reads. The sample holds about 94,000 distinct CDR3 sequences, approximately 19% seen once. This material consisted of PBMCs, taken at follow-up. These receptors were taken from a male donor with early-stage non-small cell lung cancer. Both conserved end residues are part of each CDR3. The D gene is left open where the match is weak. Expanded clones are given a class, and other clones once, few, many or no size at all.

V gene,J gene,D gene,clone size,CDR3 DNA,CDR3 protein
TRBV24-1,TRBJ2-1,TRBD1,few,TGTGCCAGTGGGACAGAATACAATGAGCAGTTCTTC,CASGTEYNEQFF
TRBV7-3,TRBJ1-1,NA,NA,TGTGCCAGCAGCTTAATGCCCCCAGGGATGAACACTGAAGCTTTCTTT,CASSLMPPGMNTEAFF
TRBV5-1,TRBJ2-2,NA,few,TGCGCCAGCAGCTCGACACAGGGAACCGGGGAGCTGTTTTTT,CASSSTQGTGELFF
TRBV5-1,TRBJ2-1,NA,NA,TGCGCCAGCAGCTTGGCCGGGACGGAATACAATGAGCAGTTCTTC,CASSLAGTEYNEQFF
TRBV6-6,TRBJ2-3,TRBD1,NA,TGTGCCAGCAGGTCCGGGACAGGGCCCACAGATACGCAGTATTTT,CASRSGTGPTDTQYF
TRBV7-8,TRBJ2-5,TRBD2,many,TGTGCCAGCAGCTTAGAAGCGGGAGATTTAGAGACCCAGTACTTC,CASSLEAGDLETQYF
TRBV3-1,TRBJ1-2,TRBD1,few,TGTGCCAGCAGCCCAACAGGGGGCGCCGGCTATGGCTACACCTTC,CASSPTGGAGYGYTF
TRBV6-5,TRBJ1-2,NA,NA,TGTGCCAGCAGTCCGGACAGATTGACTGGCTACACCTTC,CASSPDRLTGYTF
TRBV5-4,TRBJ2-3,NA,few,TGTGCCAGCAGCACCCGGACCCTCAAGGAGACAGATACGCAGTATTTT,CASSTRTLKETDTQYF
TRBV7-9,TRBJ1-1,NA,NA,TGTGCCAGCAGCTTCGGCACTGAAGCTTTCTTT,CASSFGTEAFF
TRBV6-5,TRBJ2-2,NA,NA,TGTGCCAGCAGTCGACTACGGGACCCCGGCACCGGGGAGCTGTTTTTT,CASSRLRDPGTGELFF
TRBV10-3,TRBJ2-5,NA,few,TGTGCCATCAGCAGTACTTCTATTGGGGTGGAGACCCAGTACTTC,CAISSTSIGVETQYF
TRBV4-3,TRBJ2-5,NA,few,TGCGCCAGCAGCCAGGGGTGGCAGGGCTCTCAAGAGACCCAGTACTTC,CASSQGWQGSQETQYF
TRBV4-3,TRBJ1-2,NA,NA,TGCGCCAGCAGCCAAGATCGGGCAGGGATGAGGGGCTACACCTTC,CASSQDRAGMRGYTF
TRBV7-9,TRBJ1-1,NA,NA,TGTGCCAGCATCTCGGATGGGGACCTCACTGAAGCTTTCTTT,CASISDGDLTEAFF
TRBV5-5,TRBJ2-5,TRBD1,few,TGTGCCAGCAGCCGAACCTCGACAGGGCTGGGAGAGACCCAGTACTTC,CASSRTSTGLGETQYF
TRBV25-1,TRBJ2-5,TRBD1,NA,TGTGCCAGCAGTGAAGGGACAGGCCGAGAGACCCAGTACTTC,CASSEGTGRETQYF
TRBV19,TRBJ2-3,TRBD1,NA,TGTGCCACCTCCTTATTGGGACAGGGCAGCACAGATACGCAGTATTTT,CATSLLGQGSTDTQYF